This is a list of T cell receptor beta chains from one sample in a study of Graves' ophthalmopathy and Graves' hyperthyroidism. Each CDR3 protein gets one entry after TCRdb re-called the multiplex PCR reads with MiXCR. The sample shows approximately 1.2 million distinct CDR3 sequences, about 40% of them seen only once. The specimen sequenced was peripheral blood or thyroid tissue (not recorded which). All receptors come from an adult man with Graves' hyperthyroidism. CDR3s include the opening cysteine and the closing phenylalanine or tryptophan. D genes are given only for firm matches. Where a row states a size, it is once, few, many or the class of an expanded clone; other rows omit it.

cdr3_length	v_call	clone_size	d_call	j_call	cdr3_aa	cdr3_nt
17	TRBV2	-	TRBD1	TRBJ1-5	CASTHGQGLSSIQPQHF	TGTGCCAGCACCCACGGACAGGGCCTCTCGTCCATCCAGCCCCAGCATTTT
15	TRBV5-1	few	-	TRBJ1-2	CASSLEGRTNYGYTF	TGCGCCAGCAGCTTGGAGGGGCGGACTAACTATGGCTACACCTTC
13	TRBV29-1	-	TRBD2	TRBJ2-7	CSVDSTSGNEQYF	TGCAGCGTTGACTCGACTAGCGGGAACGAGCAGTACTTC
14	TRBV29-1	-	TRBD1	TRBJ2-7	CSVEPPGQGYEQYF	TGCAGCGTTGAACCACCGGGACAGGGGTACGAGCAGTACTTC
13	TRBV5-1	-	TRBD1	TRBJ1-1	CASRTGEHTEAFF	TGCGCCAGCCGGACAGGGGAGCACACTGAAGCTTTCTTT
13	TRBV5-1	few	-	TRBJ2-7	CASSTGYSYEQYF	TGCGCCAGCAGTACAGGGTACTCCTACGAGCAGTACTTC
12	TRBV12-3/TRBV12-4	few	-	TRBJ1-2	CASSSDHRGYTF	TGTGCCAGCAGTTCGGACCATAGGGGCTACACCTTC
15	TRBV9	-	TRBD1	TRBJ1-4	CASSGTGGQIRKTVF	TGTGCCAGCAGCGGGACAGGGGGACAGATCCGAAAAACTGTTTTT
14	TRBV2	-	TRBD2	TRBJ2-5	CASRTSGGADTQYF	TGTGCCAGCAGGACTAGCGGGGGTGCAGATACGCAGTACTTC
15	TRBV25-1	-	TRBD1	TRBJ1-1	CASSAGGQEYTEAFF	TGTGCCAGCAGTGCTGGAGGACAGGAGTACACTGAAGCTTTCTTT
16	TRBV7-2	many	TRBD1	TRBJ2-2	CASSSGDRGLEGELFF	TGTGCCAGCAGCTCAGGGGACAGGGGGCTTGAAGGGGAGCTGTTTTTT
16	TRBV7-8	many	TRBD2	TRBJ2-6	CASSIRGGAGANVLTF	TGTGCCAGCAGCATTCGTGGGGGGGCTGGGGCCAACGTCCTGACTTTC
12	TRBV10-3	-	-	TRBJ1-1	CAIRVRNTEAFF	TGTGCCATCAGGGTTCGGAACACTGAAGCTTTCTTT
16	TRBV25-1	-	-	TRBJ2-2	CASSVRTARTTGELFF	TGTGCCAGCAGCGTTAGGACTGCCAGAACAACCGGGGAGCTGTTTTTT
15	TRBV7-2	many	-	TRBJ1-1	CASTTSWGLNTEAFF	TGTGCCAGCACCACGAGTTGGGGACTGAACACTGAAGCTTTCTTT
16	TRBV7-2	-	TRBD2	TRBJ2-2	CASSITSGRNTGELFF	TGTGCCAGCAGCATCACTAGCGGAAGGAACACCGGGGAGCTGTTTTTT
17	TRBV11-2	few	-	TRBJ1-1	CASSLNFDAAGDTEAFF	TGTGCCAGCAGCTTAAATTTTGATGCAGCGGGTGACACTGAAGCTTTCTTT